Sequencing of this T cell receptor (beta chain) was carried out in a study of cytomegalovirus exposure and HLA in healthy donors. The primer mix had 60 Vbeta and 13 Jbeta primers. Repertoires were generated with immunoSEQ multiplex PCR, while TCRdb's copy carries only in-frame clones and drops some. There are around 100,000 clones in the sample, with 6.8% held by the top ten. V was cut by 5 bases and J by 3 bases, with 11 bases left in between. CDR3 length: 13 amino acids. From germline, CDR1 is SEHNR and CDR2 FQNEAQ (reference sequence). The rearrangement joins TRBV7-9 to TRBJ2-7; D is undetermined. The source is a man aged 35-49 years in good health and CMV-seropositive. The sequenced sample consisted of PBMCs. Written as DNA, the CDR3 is TGTGCCAGCAGCCCCCCGCCAGGCTACGAGCAGTACTTC. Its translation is CASSPPPGYEQYF.